The 32 T cell receptor beta chains given below trace back to one sample, sequenced in a study of T cells in Graves' hyperthyroidism and ophthalmopathy. From RNA transcripts, TCR beta CDR3 regions were amplified. The HTBI set primed first-round TCR CDR3 RT-PCR. TCRdb called the multiplex PCR reads again in MiXCR, with one record for every CDR3 protein. The table lists around 300,000 distinct CDR3 sequences, roughly 22% of them singletons, with 50% to 75% in the top ten. Sequencing was performed on blood. The receptors originated from a man aged 25 to 45 with Graves' ophthalmopathy.

Only a few counts were recorded for this clonotype. J is TRBJ1-5 and V is TRBV6-1; D is unresolved. Deletions cut 4 bases from V and 9 bases from J, with 10 bases between. The CDR3 spans 12 residues. Per germline, CDR1 MNHNS and CDR2 SASEGT. CDR3 in DNA: TGTGCCAGCAGTGCCCCCTCGGGGCCCCAGCATTTT. Translating gives CASSAPSGPQHF.

The chain has TRBV4-1 and TRBJ2-5, with no clear D. Germline V CDR1 and CDR2: MGHRA, YSYEKL. CDR3 size: 11 residues. Trimming removed 10 bases from V and 5 bases from J, with 11 bases in between. The CDR3 spells CATRFGETQYF. The CDR3 region has the DNA TGCGCCACCCGGTTCGGGGAGACCCAGTACTTC.

This clonotype was counted between two and nine times. The chain recombines TRBV12-3 or TRBV12-4 with TRBJ2-2; a possible D gene is TRBD1 (5 bases). The CDR3 covers 14 residues. V was shortened by 2 bases and J by 3 bases, with 7 bases between the two germline ends. CDR3 in DNA: TGTGCCAGCAGTTTAAGACAGTACACCGGGGAGCTGTTTTTT. Amino acids: CASSLRQYTGELFF.

This clonotype was recorded at least ten times. In nucleotides, the CDR3 is TGCAGCTCGGGGGGACAGGGGGCGGCTAGCGGGAGCGGTTCTCCCGGGGAGCTGTTTTTT. This translates into CSSGGQGAASGSGSPGELFF. The rearrangement uses TRBV29-1 and TRBJ2-2; the match to TRBD1 covers 12 bases. The CDR3 length is 20 residues. The trim removed 8 bases at V and 6 bases at J, leaving 25 bases unmatched. Looked up from germline, CDR1 is SQVTM and CDR2 is ANQGSEA.

The table lists this clonotype with many counts. The J gene is TRBJ1-2, the V gene TRBV6-1; D unresolved. V lost 5 bases, J lost 4 bases, and 17 bases lay in between. The CDR3 sequence is 15 residues long. Germline CDR1 reads MNHNS; CDR2 reads SASEGT. The CDR3, as DNA: TGTGCCAGCAGTCCCGGGCCCCAAAGCTTCTATGGCTACACCTTC. Its protein product is CASSPGPQSFYGYTF.

V and J are TRBV7-8 and TRBJ1-6; the D is unclear. Germline lookup yields CDR1 SGHVS and CDR2 FQNEAQ. V was shortened by 1 base and J by 10 bases, with 11 bases between the two germline ends. CDR3 size: 14 residues. The CDR3: CASSLERLLSPLHF. The DNA of the CDR3 is TGTGCCAGCAGCTTAGAACGGCTTCTCTCACCCCTCCACTTT.

This clonotype was seen at least ten times. The gene calls are TRBV12-3 or TRBV12-4 and TRBJ1-2; 11 bases map to TRBD1. Losses at the gene ends were 6 bases for V and 7 bases for J; bases not matched to a gene: 7. The CDR3 contains 14 residues. The DNA of the CDR3 is TGTGCCAGCAGACCGGGACAGGGGGTGGCTGGCTACACCTTC. It encodes CASRPGQGVAGYTF.

This clonotype was seen ten or more times. The chain is built from TRBV2 and TRBJ1-5; D remains unclear. Germline V gene data show CDR1 as SNHLY and CDR2 as FYNNEI. The CDR3 consists of 14 residues. V lost 2 bases and J lost 5, with 10 bases in between. The CDR3 sequence: CASSEMRSDQPQHF. The DNA of the CDR3 is TGTGCCAGCAGTGAAATGAGGTCGGATCAGCCCCAGCATTTT.

This clonotype has just a few counts. The chain couples TRBV7-8 to TRBJ1-6; D is unresolved. CDR1 is SGHVS and CDR2 is FQNEAQ in the germline V gene. V lost 1 base to trimming and J lost 8 bases, with 12 bases between them. This CDR3 comprises 15 residues. CDR3 sequence: CASSLVGFVDSPLHF. CDR3 DNA: TGTGCCAGCAGCTTAGTAGGGTTCGTGGATTCACCCCTCCACTTT.

V usage is TRBV3-1 and J usage is TRBJ2-4; D is ambiguous. V was clipped by 2 bases and J by 2 bases, with 7 bases between them. Germline V lookup: CDR1 LGHDT, CDR2 YNNKEL (reference sequence). The CDR3 is 14 residues long. The CDR3 DNA reads TGTGCCAGCAGCCAATCTTATCCCAAAAACATTCAGTACTTC. This encodes CASSQSYPKNIQYF. Combining the CDR3 with reference TRBV3-1 and TRBJ2-4 gives the whole variable domain DTAVSQTPKYLVTQMGNDKSIKCEQNLGHDTMYWYKQDSKKFLKIMFSYNNKELIINETVPNRFSPKSPDKAHLNLHINSLELGDSAVYFCASSQSYPKNIQYFGAGTRLSVL.

This clonotype was detected a few times. This chain connects TRBV30 to TRBJ2-7; possibly TRBD2 for D (6 bases). The V gene lost 4 bases and the J gene lost 2 bases, with 12 bases spanning the gap. Looked up from germline, CDR1 is GTSNPN and CDR2 is SVGIG (reference sequence). CDR3 length: 13 residues. CDR3 protein: CAWTSATTYEQYF. For the CDR3, the DNA is TGTGCCTGGACTAGCGCCACTACCTACGAGCAGTACTTC.

This clonotype was observed a handful of times. The rearrangement links TRBV6-2 or TRBV6-3 to TRBJ2-1, with D perhaps matching TRBD2 (5 bases). The V and J ends lost 7 bases and 3 bases respectively, with 13 bases between them. This CDR3 contains 14 residues. Per germline, CDR1 MNHEY and CDR2 SVGEGT. The DNA for the CDR3 is TGTGCCAGCACCAGAGTGGGAGACTACAATGAGCAGTTCTTC. Translation: CASTRVGDYNEQFF.

For this clonotype: A read error may produce the germline difference seen at one junction end. The chain has TRBV12-3 or TRBV12-4 and TRBJ1-1; no clear D. The CDR3 totals 12 residues. The CDR3 here is CASSLGGTEASF. DNA for the CDR3: TGTGCCAGCTCCCTTGGCGGCACTGAAGCTTCCTTT.

V and J are TRBV27 and TRBJ1-5; 7 positions match TRBD1. Germline loops: CDR1 MNHEY, CDR2 SMNVEV (reference sequence). J lost 0 bases, V lost 3 bases, and 11 bases had no gene match. The CDR3 consists of 18 residues. CDR3 protein: CASSLYGTASRSNQPQHF. For the CDR3, the DNA is TGTGCCAGCAGTTTGTACGGGACAGCTTCACGTAGCAATCAGCCCCAGCATTTT.

With regard to this clonotype: A much more abundant neighbour one base away suggests this may be a read error. CDR3: CASLPGLGTEAFF. Written as DNA, the CDR3 is TGTGCCAGCTTACCAGGGCTCGGCACTGAAGCTTTCTTT. The V call is TRBV18, the J call TRBJ1-1; tentatively, D is TRBD1 (5 bases). The CDR3 has 13 amino acids. The germline gives CDR1 KGHSH, CDR2 LQKENI.

V and J are TRBV30 and TRBJ1-6; 8 nucleotides line up with TRBD1. CDR3 size: 13 residues. With 0 bases clipped from V and 9 bases from J, the junction kept 1 base outside the gene matches. Germline V lookup: CDR1 GTSNPN, CDR2 SVGIG (reference sequence). DNA of the CDR3: TGTGCCTGGAGTGTACAGGGGGGTTCACCCCTCCACTTT. Translation: CAWSVQGGSPLHF. The full variable domain, its missing parts supplied by reference TRBV30 and TRBJ1-6, is SQTIHQWPATLVQPVGSPLSLECTVEGTSNPNLYWYRQAAGRGLQLLFYSVGIGQISSEVPQNLSASRPQDRQFILSSKKLLLSDSGFYLCAWSVQGGSPLHFGNGTRLTVT.

This clonotype has at least ten counts. The chain has TRBV3-1 and TRBJ2-7, with D possibly matching TRBD2 (6 bases). Germline CDR1 is LGHDT and CDR2 is YNNKEL (reference sequence). The CDR3 is 13 residues long. Between the trimmed V and J ends, which lost 6 bases and 5 bases, there was a span of 14 bases. As DNA, the CDR3 is TGTGCCAGCAGTCCCCGGGGGATGGACGAGCAGTACTTC. Its translation is CASSPRGMDEQYF.

At least ten counts were recorded for this clonotype. This CDR3 reads CSARVGPRETQYF. The CDR3 bases are TGCAGTGCTAGAGTAGGCCCGCGGGAGACCCAGTACTTC. The V call is TRBV20-1, the J call TRBJ2-5; D unresolved. The germline CDR1 and CDR2 sequences are DFQATT and SNEGSKA (reference sequence). V was cut by 1 base and J by 5 bases, with 11 bases left in between. The CDR3 runs to 13 residues.

The chain combines TRBV20-1 with TRBJ2-2; 10 nucleotides align to TRBD2. V lost 5 bases and J lost 5; bases outside the gene matches: 2. The germline V gene encodes CDR1 DFQATT and CDR2 SNEGSKA (reference sequence). The CDR3 length is 13 residues. DNA for the CDR3: TGCAGTGCTGCTAGCGGGAGTACCGGGGAGCTGTTTTTT. This codes for CSAASGSTGELFF.

This clonotype came up once. The V and J genes are TRBV6-5 and TRBJ1-5; D is possibly TRBD1 (6 bases). Trimming took 4 bases from V and 0 from J, leaving 13 bases between them. The CDR3 has 16 amino acids. The germline CDR1 and CDR2 sequences are MNHEY and SVGAGI. Here the CDR3 reads CASSSQGTYSNQPQHF. DNA of the CDR3: TGTGCCAGCAGTTCACAGGGAACTTATAGCAATCAGCCCCAGCATTTT.

Ten or more counts support this clonotype. The rearrangement joins TRBV7-9 to TRBJ2-7; D unresolved. The V gene's germline CDR1 is SEHNR and CDR2 FQNEAQ (reference sequence). The CDR3 contains 12 residues. Trimming took off 3 bases at V and 2 bases at J, with 5 bases between the two ends. The CDR3, as DNA: TGTGCCAGCAGCTTTAGGCCCTACGAGCAGTACTTC. Its translation: CASSFRPYEQYF.

V and J are TRBV9 and TRBJ2-7; possibly TRBD2 for D (6 bases). Trimming took 2 bases from V and 3 from J, leaving 15 bases between them. This CDR3 spans 15 amino acids. CDR1 SGDLS and CDR2 YYNGEE come from the germline V gene. This chain's CDR3 is CASSVGNGRLYEQYF. The CDR3 DNA reads as TGTGCCAGCAGCGTTGGAAACGGGAGACTCTACGAGCAGTACTTC.

This clonotype was seen many times. The gene calls are TRBV3-1 and TRBJ2-1, with 11 nucleotides matching TRBD2. Germline lookup yields CDR1 LGHDT and CDR2 YNNKEL (reference sequence). The V gene end was trimmed by 0 bases and the J gene end by 5 bases; junction bases not matched to a gene: 12. The CDR3 length is 19 residues. CDR3 amino acids: CASSQDPSPSGRIDNEQFF. CDR3 nucleotides: TGTGCCAGCAGCCAAGATCCTTCGCCTAGCGGGAGGATAGACAATGAGCAGTTCTTC.

Comment on this clonotype: A much more abundant neighbour one base away suggests this may be a read error. This sequence joins TRBV12-3 or TRBV12-4 and TRBJ2-1; D unresolved. The germline V and J ends were trimmed by 6 bases and 3 bases, with 15 bases remaining between them. The CDR3 runs 15 residues. CDR3 in DNA: TGTGCCAGCAGGTTTAACGGTGGGGACTACAATGAGCAGTTCTTC. The encoded protein is CASRFNGGDYNEQFF.

There are a few counts of this clonotype. This rearrangement joins TRBV27 to TRBJ2-7; the D gene could be TRBD1 or TRBD2 (5 bases each). Germline V gives CDR1 MNHEY, CDR2 SMNVEV (reference sequence). V lost 2 bases and J 3 bases, leaving 11 bases between the germline ends. This CDR3 is 14 amino acids long. The chain's CDR3 is CASSLTGTFYEQYF. In nucleotides, the CDR3 is TGTGCCAGCAGTTTAACCGGGACGTTCTACGAGCAGTACTTC.

This clonotype was counted ten times or more. This sequence joins TRBV5-5 and TRBJ2-5, with TRBD1 matching 7 bases. Germline CDR1 and CDR2: SGHKS and YYEKEE (reference sequence). The CDR3 is 14 amino acids. With V trimmed by 6 bases and J by 4 bases, 9 bases remained unmatched. The CDR3 nucleotides are TGTGCCAGCACCCTGACAGGGCATGGAGAGACCCAGTACTTC. It encodes CASTLTGHGETQYF.

This clonotype was picked up many times. The chain uses TRBV3-1 and TRBJ2-3, with 8 nucleotides matching TRBD1. With V trimmed by 5 bases and J by 5 bases, 3 bases remained unmatched. CDR1 LGHDT and CDR2 YNNKEL come from the germline V gene (reference sequence). This CDR3 has 13 amino acids. The CDR3 loop reads CASSDRGGDTQYF. DNA for the CDR3: TGTGCCAGCAGCGACAGGGGAGGAGATACGCAGTATTTT.

This clonotype has at least ten counts. The V and J genes are TRBV18 and TRBJ2-7; 7 nucleotides match TRBD1. The CDR3 contains 15 residues. Germline CDR1 KGHSH, CDR2 LQKENI. V dropped 1 base and J dropped 5; count of bases not matched to a gene: 8. The CDR3 coding sequence is TGTGCCAGCTCACCACGAGCGACAGGGCCCCACGAGCAGTACTTC. Encoded protein: CASSPRATGPHEQYF.

The chain employs TRBV5-8 and TRBJ2-7; D not certain. Germline V CDR1 and CDR2: SGHTS, YDEGEE. V was cut by 1 base and J by 3 bases, with 14 bases left in between. The CDR3 is 15 amino acids. The CDR3 nucleotides read TGTGCCAGCAGCTTGAGACCATTTTATAACTACGAGCAGTACTTC. Translating it yields CASSLRPFYNYEQYF. Based on the CDR3 plus reference TRBV5-8 and TRBJ2-7, the full variable domain is EAGVTQSPTHLIKTRGQQATLRCSPISGHTSVYWYQQALGLGLQFLLWYDEGEERNRGNFPPRFSGRQFPNYSSELNVNALELEDSALYLCASSLRPFYNYEQYFGPGTRLTVT.

This clonotype was counted between two and nine times. The chain has TRBV29-1 and TRBJ2-1, with TRBD2 matching over 7 bases. The CDR3 sequence is 15 residues long. The V and J ends lost 2 bases and 4 bases, in that order; junction bases with no gene match: 8. Germline lookup yields CDR1 SQVTM and CDR2 ANQGSEA. This CDR3 is CSVERGLAAYNEQFF. In DNA, the CDR3 is TGCAGCGTTGAAAGGGGCCTAGCGGCTTACAATGAGCAGTTCTTC.

This clonotype was detected many times. J is TRBJ2-1 and V is TRBV2; 10 nucleotides agree with TRBD2. Trimming took 4 bases from V and 4 from J; bases not matched to a gene: 10. The V gene's germline CDR1 is SNHLY and CDR2 FYNNEI. The length of the CDR3 is 17 residues. The CDR3 sequence is CASSATLAGPLYNEQFF. Written as DNA, the CDR3 is TGTGCCAGCAGTGCCACACTAGCGGGACCACTATACAATGAGCAGTTCTTC.

This clonotype was counted only a few times. A junction boundary mismatches the germline segment, possibly from a read error. V usage is TRBV7-7 and J usage is TRBJ2-2; possibly TRBD2 for D (6 bases). CDR1 and CDR2 (germline): SSHAT, FNYEAQ (reference sequence). The CDR3 is 16 amino acids. The CDR3 is CASSSPAGRETGELFF. The DNA of the CDR3 is TGTGCTAGCAGCTCCCCAGCAGGTCGGGAGACCGGGGAGCTGTTTTTT. The whole variable domain, filled in from reference TRBV7-7 and TRBJ2-2, reads GAGVSQSPRYKVTKRGQDVTLRCDPISSHATLYWYQQALGQGPEFLTYFNYEAQPDKSGLPSDRFSAERPEGSISTLTIQRTEQRDSAMYRCASSSPAGRETGELFFGEGSRLTVL.